This T cell receptor (beta chain) was observed in a study of blood T cells in healthy people across ages. Study-level points and caveats: More naive CD4+ cells and higher diversity were found in long-lived than in aged donors.

Then a second PCR, running roughly 7 to 12 cycles, was carried out with a sample-barcoded 5' primer and a J-beta primer mix. Researchers report that a template-switch adaptor with 12 random nucleotides tagged each cDNA molecule. TCRdb called the 5' RACE reads again in MiXCR, with one record for every CDR3 protein. In the table there are some 640,000 distinct CDR3 sequences, 45% to 50% of which are singletons. Worth noting for this clonotype: Its antigen remains unknown.

The V end lost 2 bases, the J end lost 13 bases, and 14 bases lay between the germline ends. The CDR3 runs to 12 residues. The chain carries TRBV12-3 or TRBV12-4 and TRBJ1-2; the D gene is possibly TRBD1 (6 bases). The sample consisted of blood. This receptor was taken from a woman in her fifties or sixties in good health. CDR3 in DNA: TGTGCCAGCAGTTTAAGGGAGGGGGAGAGCACCTTC. Amino acid sequence: CASSLREGESTF.